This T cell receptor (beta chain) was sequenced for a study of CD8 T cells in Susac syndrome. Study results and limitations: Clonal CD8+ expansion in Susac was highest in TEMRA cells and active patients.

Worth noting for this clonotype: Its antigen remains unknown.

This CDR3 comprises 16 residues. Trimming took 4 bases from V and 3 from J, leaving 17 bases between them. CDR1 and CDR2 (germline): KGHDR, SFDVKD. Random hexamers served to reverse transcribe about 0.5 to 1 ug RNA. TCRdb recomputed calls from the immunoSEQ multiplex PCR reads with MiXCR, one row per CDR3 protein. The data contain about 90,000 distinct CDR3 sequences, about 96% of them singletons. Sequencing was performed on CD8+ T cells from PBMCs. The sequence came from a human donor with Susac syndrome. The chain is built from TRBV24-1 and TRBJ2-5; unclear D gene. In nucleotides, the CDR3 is TGTGCCACCAGTGAAATAAGGCCTTCAGGAAAAGAGACCCAGTACTTC. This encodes CATSEIRPSGKETQYF.